These 31 T cell receptor beta chains were all obtained from the same sample, sequenced in a study of blood T cell repertoires in COVID-19. The repertoire was sequenced with immunoSEQ multiplex PCR; TCRdb's copy has only in-frame clones and lacks some. The table lists about 100,000 clones, approximately 86% of them singletons, with 5% in the top ten. The sample was peripheral blood. Receptors originate from a human donor in a cohort sampled during active COVID-19.

J is TRBJ2-1 and V is TRBV30, with TRBD1 matching 9 bases. Germline loops: CDR1 GTSNPN, CDR2 SVGIG (reference sequence). The CDR3 runs to 16 residues. The J segment lost 6 bases and the V segment lost 5 bases, leaving 14 bases of the junction unmatched. The CDR3 coding sequence is TGTGCCTGGGAGGGGGCACGGACAGGGGTCGGCAATGAGCAGTTCTTC. This translates into CAWEGARTGVGNEQFF.

The chain joins TRBV5-1 to TRBJ2-2; 8 bases are shared with TRBD2. There are 18 residues in the CDR3. Losses at the gene ends were 1 base for V and 6 bases for J; bases not matched to a gene: 14. Germline V lookup: CDR1 SGHRS, CDR2 YFSETQ. The DNA of the CDR3 is TGCGCCAGCAGCTTGATCCCCGGGGCCGGGAGGGAGGCCGGGGAGCTGTTTTTT. Translation gives CASSLIPGAGREAGELFF.

The gene calls are TRBV12-3 or TRBV12-4 and TRBJ1-1; no clear D. This CDR3 contains 13 residues. V was pared by 1 base and J by 1 base, with 4 bases between. CDR3 sequence: CASSLGANTEAFF. Here the CDR3 DNA reads TGTGCCAGCAGTTTAGGGGCGAACACTGAAGCTTTCTTT.

The genes are TRBV4-1 and TRBJ2-7; no firm D call. There are 14 residues in the CDR3. Looked up from germline, CDR1 is MGHRA and CDR2 is YSYEKL. V was clipped by 0 bases and J by 6 bases, with 12 bases between them. The CDR3 loop reads CASSQDNLSSEQYF. DNA for the CDR3: TGCGCCAGCAGCCAAGATAACCTTAGCAGCGAGCAGTACTTC.

This clone occurred a few times. The V gene is TRBV10-3, the J gene TRBJ1-3, with D unresolved. This CDR3 region has 11 residues. Looked up from germline, CDR1 is ENHRY and CDR2 is SYGVKD. V lost 6 bases and J lost 8, with 8 bases in between. This CDR3 reads CAISPSDTIYF. The CDR3 nucleotides read TGTGCCATCAGCCCCTCAGACACCATATATTTT.

This chain links TRBV6-5 with TRBJ2-1, with 11 positions matching TRBD1. V lost 5 bases to trimming and J lost 6 bases; unmatched junction nucleotides: 3. This CDR3 region has 14 residues. Germline V gives CDR1 MNHEY, CDR2 SVGAGI. CDR3 DNA: TGTGCCAGCAGTCCAGGGACAGGGGGCAATGAGCAGTTCTTC. Encoded protein: CASSPGTGGNEQFF.

The rearrangement uses TRBV5-6 and TRBJ1-4; 7 positions match TRBD1. V dropped 4 bases and J dropped 8; count of bases not matched to a gene: 5. CDR1 and CDR2 from the germline V gene are SGHDT and YYEEEE. This CDR3 has 13 amino acids. The CDR3 spells CASSRTRGEKLFF. The CDR3 DNA reads as TGTGCCAGCAGCAGAACCAGGGGGGAAAAACTGTTTTTT.

The chain has TRBV6-4 and TRBJ1-1; 7 nucleotides agree with TRBD1. The CDR3 is made up of 14 amino acids. V lost 4 bases, J lost 3 bases, and 5 bases stayed unmatched. CDR1 and CDR2 from the germline V gene are MRHNA and SNTAGT. The CDR3 coding sequence is TGTGCCAGCAGTGCTGAACAGGGGTACACTGAAGCTTTCTTT. Its translation is CASSAEQGYTEAFF.

The chain employs TRBV18 and TRBJ2-3, with TRBD1 matching 7 bases. Trimming cost V 3 bases and J 1 base; bases outside gene matches: 4. The CDR3 runs to 15 residues. CDR1 and CDR2 (germline): KGHSH, LQKENI. The CDR3 spells CASSPRQGGTDTQYF. The DNA of the CDR3 is TGTGCCAGCTCACCGCGACAGGGAGGCACAGATACGCAGTATTTT. Using reference TRBV18 and TRBJ2-3 for the parts outside the CDR3, the full variable domain is NAGVMQNPRHLVRRRGQEARLRCSPMKGHSHVYWYRQLPEEGLKFMVYLQKENIIDESGMPKERFSAEFPKEGPSILRIQQVVRGDSAAYFCASSPRQGGTDTQYFGPGTRLTVL.

The rearrangement links TRBV3-1 (or the pseudogene TRBV3-2) to TRBJ1-3; 8 nucleotides line up with TRBD1. Germline V gene data show CDR1 as LGHDT and CDR2 as YNNKEL (reference sequence). V shed 2 bases and J 4 bases; nucleotides not matched to a gene: 1. The CDR3 contains 14 residues. The CDR3 DNA reads TGTGCCAGCAGCCAACGGGACAGGGGAAACACCATATATTTT. Translated: CASSQRDRGNTIYF.

The J gene is TRBJ2-5, the V gene TRBV7-2; 8 bases align to TRBD2. Trimming cost V 3 bases and J 5 bases; bases outside gene matches: 11. The length of the CDR3 is 16 residues. Germline CDR1 reads SGHTA; CDR2 reads FQGNSA. The CDR3 nucleotides read TGTGCCAGCAGCTTCTTATCGGGAGGGCGTGGGGAGACCCAGTACTTC. Encoded protein: CASSFLSGGRGETQYF.

The V call is TRBV18, the J call TRBJ2-3, with 8 bases aligning to TRBD2. CDR1 and CDR2 (germline): KGHSH, LQKENI. The CDR3 sequence is 17 residues long. The trim removed 6 bases at V and 2 bases at J, leaving 13 bases unmatched. CDR3 in DNA: TGTGCCAGCTCCCCCAATTACAGCGGGGGCCTCACAGATACGCAGTATTTT. It translates to CASSPNYSGGLTDTQYF.

This clone was picked up a small number of times. This chain joins TRBV28 and TRBJ1-1; D may be TRBD1 (5 bases). The germline gives CDR1 MDHEN, CDR2 SYDVKM. This CDR3 is 13 amino acids long. Trimming removed 8 bases from V and 2 bases from J, with 12 bases in between. The CDR3 coding sequence is TGTGCCAGCTGGTTGACAGACAACACTGAAGCTTTCTTT. Translating gives CASWLTDNTEAFF.

The V call is TRBV7-2, the J call TRBJ2-5; 8 bases match TRBD2. Germline CDR1 SGHTA, CDR2 FQGNSA. The CDR3 is 16 amino acids. V lost 1 base, J lost 2 bases, and 6 bases stayed unmatched. The CDR3 DNA follows: TGTGCCAGCAGCTTAGAGCGGGGGCGGATACAAGAGACCCAGTACTTC. Amino acid sequence: CASSLERGRIQETQYF.

The chain carries TRBV5-1 and TRBJ2-1; TRBD2 matches 11 bases. The CDR3 has 17 residues. The germline CDR1 and CDR2 sequences are SGHRS and YFSETQ. V was pared by 3 bases and J by 5 bases, with 10 bases of the junction left unmatched. The CDR3 nucleotides are TGCGCCAGCAGCTGGGGGGCTAGCGGGAGGCCAGACAATGAGCAGTTCTTC. Translated, it gives CASSWGASGRPDNEQFF. The full variable domain, completed using reference TRBV5-1 and TRBJ2-1, is KAGVTQTPRYLIKTRGQQVTLSCSPISGHRSVSWYQQTPGQGLQFLFEYFSETQRNKGNFPGRFSGRQFSNSRSEMNVSTLELGDSALYLCASSWGASGRPDNEQFFGPGTRLTVL.

This chain links TRBV19 with TRBJ1-1; D is perhaps TRBD1 (6 bases). From germline, CDR1 is LNHDA and CDR2 SQIVND (reference sequence). V lost 5 bases and J 5 bases, leaving 15 bases between the germline ends. This CDR3 has 14 amino acids. CDR3 loop: CASSLLGGRTEAFF. CDR3 nucleotides: TGTGCCAGTAGTCTTTTGGGGGGGCGGACTGAAGCTTTCTTT.

This sequence joins TRBV27 and TRBJ2-7; 10 bases line up with TRBD1. The CDR3 length is 15 residues. Unmatched junction bases numbered 6, after V lost 6 bases and J lost 1 base. Germline CDR1 is MNHEY and CDR2 is SMNVEV (reference sequence). For the CDR3, the DNA is TGTGCCAGCAGAATGACAGGGGGCGGGTCCTACGAGCAGTACTTC. Residues: CASRMTGGGSYEQYF.

This sequence joins TRBV23-1 and TRBJ1-5; a possible D gene is TRBD1 (6 bases). TRBV23-1 has ORF status, its function being uncertain. CDR3 size: 16 residues. Trimming took 0 bases from V and 6 from J, leaving 15 bases between them. CDR3 nucleotide sequence: TGCGCCAGCAGTCAATCACCTCAGGGGATGGGTCAGCCCCAGCATTTT. This gives the protein CASSQSPQGMGQPQHF.

The chain couples TRBV30 to TRBJ2-7; either TRBD1 or TRBD2 may fit D (5 bases each). Germline CDR1 reads GTSNPN; CDR2 reads SVGIG (reference sequence). The V and J ends lost 7 bases and 7 bases respectively, with 8 bases between them. CDR3 size: 9 residues. CDR3 sequence reads: CALGREQYF. DNA for the CDR3: TGTGCCTTGGGACGTGAGCAGTACTTC.

The gene calls are TRBV30 and TRBJ2-1; D is perhaps TRBD2 (5 bases). Per the germline V gene, CDR1 is GTSNPN and CDR2 is SVGIG (reference sequence). The CDR3 consists of 15 residues. V lost 5 bases and J 0 bases, leaving 14 bases between the germline ends. The DNA for the CDR3 is TGTGCCTGGTCTGGAGGAGGCCCCTCCTACAATGAGCAGTTCTTC. Translating it yields CAWSGGGPSYNEQFF.

The chain is built from TRBV2 and TRBJ1-4; D is undetermined. This CDR3 comprises 15 residues. The V and J ends lost 3 bases and 9 bases respectively, with 17 bases between them. Germline V gene lookup returns CDR1 SNHLY and CDR2 FYNNEI. The CDR3 DNA follows: TGTGCCAGCAGTGACGTCGGGGTGAGCATGAAAAAACTGTTTTTT. Translated: CASSDVGVSMKKLFF.

J is TRBJ1-5 and V is TRBV11-2, with 11 positions matching TRBD1. CDR3 size: 15 residues. In germline, CDR1 is SGHAT, CDR2 FQNNGV. V lost 1 base and J lost 5; bases outside the gene matches: 1. CDR3 sequence reads: CASSLGDRGDQPQHF. CDR3 DNA: TGTGCCAGCAGCTTAGGGGACAGGGGGGATCAGCCCCAGCATTTT.

This chain joins TRBV5-1 and TRBJ2-2; TRBD1 aligns across 10 bases. Per the germline V gene, CDR1 is SGHRS and CDR2 is YFSETQ. CDR3 size: 15 residues. Trimming cost V 4 bases and J 5 bases; bases outside gene matches: 5. CDR3 in amino acids: CASSRQGAKTGELFF. As DNA, the CDR3 is TGCGCCAGCAGCCGACAGGGGGCAAAGACCGGGGAGCTGTTTTTT.

The chain uses TRBV30 and TRBJ2-6, with D possibly TRBD1 on 6 matching bases. Germline assignment: CDR1 GTSNPN and CDR2 SVGIG (reference sequence). V shed 3 bases and J shed 4 bases, with 10 bases lying between them. The CDR3 runs 14 residues. CDR3 coding DNA: TGTGCCTGGAGAGTAACAGGGGGGGCCAACGTCCTGACTTTC. Protein product: CAWRVTGGANVLTF.

The chain combines TRBV9 with TRBJ2-5; D is possibly TRBD2 (6 bases). V was shortened by 2 bases and J by 1 base, with 18 bases between the two germline ends. Germline values: CDR1 SGDLS, CDR2 YYNGEE. This CDR3 region has 17 residues. CDR3 sequence (DNA): TGTGCCAGCAGCGTTGCAGGAGCGGGCCCTCCCCAAGAGACCCAGTACTTC. Its translation is CASSVAGAGPPQETQYF. The full variable domain, with the rest looked up from reference TRBV9 and TRBJ2-5, is DSGVTQTPKHLITATGQRVTLRCSPRSGDLSVYWYQQSLDQGLQFLIQYYNGEERAKGNILERFSAQQFPDLHSELNLSSLELGDSALYFCASSVAGAGPPQETQYFGPGTRLLVL.

The J gene is TRBJ2-3, the V gene TRBV11-2, with TRBD2 matching 9 bases. V shed 1 base and J 6 bases; nucleotides not matched to a gene: 8. The CDR3 totals 16 residues. The germline CDR1 and CDR2 sequences are SGHAT and FQNNGV. CDR3 DNA sequence: TGTGCCAGCAGCTTAGTTTGGCTAGCGGGATCCGATACGCAGTATTTT. Translating it yields CASSLVWLAGSDTQYF.

The chain joins TRBV28 to TRBJ1-2; 10 bases line up with TRBD1. J was trimmed by 5 bases and V by 6 bases; bases with no gene match: 3. The CDR3 runs to 13 residues. CDR1 and CDR2 from the germline V gene are MDHEN and SYDVKM. The DNA for the CDR3 is TGTGCCAGCAGCTCGGGACAGGGGTATGGCTACACCTTC. It yields the protein CASSSGQGYGYTF.

The chain employs TRBV21-1 and TRBJ2-3; TRBD2 is the table's D call and was not checked against the DNA. TRBV21-1 is given as a pseudogene. CDR3 size: 19 residues. The CDR3 reads CASGGIAGGALPSTDTQYF. The DNA for the CDR3 is TGTGCCAGCGGTGGTATAGCGGGGGGGGCCCTCCCTAGCACAGATACGCAGTATTTT.

This chain uses TRBV27 with TRBJ2-7; TRBD1 matches at 9 bases. The CDR3 length is 14 residues. Germline lookup yields CDR1 MNHEY and CDR2 SMNVEV (reference sequence). The V and J ends lost 6 bases and 0 bases, in that order; junction bases with no gene match: 3. The CDR3 protein is CASRRQGDSYEQYF. The CDR3 nucleotides are TGTGCCAGCAGAAGACAGGGGGACTCCTACGAGCAGTACTTC.

The chain couples TRBV3-1 (or the pseudogene TRBV3-2) to TRBJ2-1, with D possibly TRBD2 on 6 matching bases. The CDR3 is 15 amino acids. V was trimmed by 4 bases and J by 0 bases, leaving 10 bases between them. CDR1 LGHDT and CDR2 YNNKEL come from the germline V gene (reference sequence). The CDR3 region has the DNA TGTGCCAGCAGCCCCGGGACTCGCTCCTACAATGAGCAGTTCTTC. Its translation is CASSPGTRSYNEQFF.

This clone was detected once. The chain combines TRBV19 with TRBJ2-1; perhaps TRBD2 as D (5 bases). V gave up 3 bases and J gave up 0 bases, with 6 bases separating them. The CDR3 contains 14 residues. Germline values: CDR1 LNHDA, CDR2 SQIVND (reference sequence). The CDR3 DNA follows: TGTGCCAGTAGTATCGGGGACTCCTACAATGAGCAGTTCTTC. This gives the protein CASSIGDSYNEQFF.